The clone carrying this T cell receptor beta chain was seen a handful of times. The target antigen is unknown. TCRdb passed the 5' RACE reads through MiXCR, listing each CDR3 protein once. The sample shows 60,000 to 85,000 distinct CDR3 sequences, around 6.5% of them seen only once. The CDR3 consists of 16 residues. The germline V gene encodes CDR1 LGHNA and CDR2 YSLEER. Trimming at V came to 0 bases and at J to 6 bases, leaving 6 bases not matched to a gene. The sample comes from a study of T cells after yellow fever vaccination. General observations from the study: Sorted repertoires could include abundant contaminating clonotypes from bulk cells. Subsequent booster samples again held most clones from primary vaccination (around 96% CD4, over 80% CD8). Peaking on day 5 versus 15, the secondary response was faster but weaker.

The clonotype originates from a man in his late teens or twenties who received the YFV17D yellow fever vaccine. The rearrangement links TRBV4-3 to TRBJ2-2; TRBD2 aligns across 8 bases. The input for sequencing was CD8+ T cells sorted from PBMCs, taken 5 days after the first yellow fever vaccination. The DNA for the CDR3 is TGCGCCAGCAGCCAAGATCCAGCGGGGGCCCCCGGGGAGCTGTTTTTT. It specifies CASSQDPAGAPGELFF.